This T cell receptor (beta chain) was sequenced for a study of blood T cell repertoires in COVID-19. Study-wide background: The study drew acute and convalescent COVID-19 samples from the United States, Italy and Spain. Sources were T cells, B-cell-depleted T cells, or PBMCs; the material itself was cDNA or gDNA.

Authors' methods: Counts of nucleated cells, estimated from reference gene primer amplification, were obtained. Some clones are missing from TCRdb's copy, which holds only in-frame ones; the method was immunoSEQ multiplex PCR. D and trimming were read from the DNA, whereas the V and J calls and clone size are those reported in that table. The sample consists of hundreds of thousands of clones, around 83% of them appearing once. The clonotype originates from a woman aged 45-60 years with acute or convalescent COVID-19. Specimen: peripheral blood.

As DNA, the CDR3 is TGTGCCCGCGGACTAGCGGAGGGGGGCAAAAACATTCAGTACTTC. As protein: CARGLAEGGKNIQYF. The V call is TRBV30, the J call TRBJ2-4; 10 bases are a match to TRBD2. This CDR3 is built from 15 residues. The junction had 10 bases not matched to a gene; V was cut back by 8 bases and J by 3 bases. Germline V gives CDR1 GTSNPN, CDR2 SVGIG (reference sequence).